Included here is one T cell receptor (beta chain) sequence, with context. Its target is not known. The data were obtained in a study of identical twins. Broader study findings: The models systematically underestimated how much out-of-frame TCR alpha was shared in monozygotic twins.

Through template switching, a universal primer site was introduced, and the cDNA contained unique molecular identifiers. Each CDR3 protein is one row after TCRdb ran MiXCR on the 5' RACE reads. The data hold over 600,000 distinct CDR3 sequences, with approximately 21% observed a single time. Germline CDR1 reads DFQATT; CDR2 reads SNEGSKA (reference sequence). CDR3 length equals 14 residues. Separately, the same data were catalogued under a study of T cells expressing NK-cell markers.

The sequencing input was PBMCs. The sequence came from a young woman in good health. The chain recombines TRBV20-1 with TRBJ2-3, with 8 bases aligning to TRBD2. This CDR3 reads CTLRASGGRDTQYF. CDR3 bases: TGCACCCTAAGGGCCAGCGGGGGTAGAGATACGCAGTATTTT.